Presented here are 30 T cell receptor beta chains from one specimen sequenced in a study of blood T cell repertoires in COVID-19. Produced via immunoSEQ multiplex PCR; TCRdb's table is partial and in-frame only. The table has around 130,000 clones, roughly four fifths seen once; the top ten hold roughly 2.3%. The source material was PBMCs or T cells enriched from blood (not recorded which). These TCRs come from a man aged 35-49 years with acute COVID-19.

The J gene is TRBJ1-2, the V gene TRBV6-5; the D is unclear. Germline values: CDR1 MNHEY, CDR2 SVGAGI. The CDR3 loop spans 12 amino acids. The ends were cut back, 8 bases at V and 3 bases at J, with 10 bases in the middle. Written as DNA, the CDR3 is TGTGCCAGCGAACCGGTTCACTATGGCTACACCTTC. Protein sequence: CASEPVHYGYTF.

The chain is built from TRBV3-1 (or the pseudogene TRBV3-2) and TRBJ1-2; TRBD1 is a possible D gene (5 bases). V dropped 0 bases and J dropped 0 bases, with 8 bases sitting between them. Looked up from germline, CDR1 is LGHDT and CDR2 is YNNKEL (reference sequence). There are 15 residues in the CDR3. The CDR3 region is CASSQEDSANYGYTF. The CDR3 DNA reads TGTGCCAGCAGCCAAGAAGACAGCGCTAACTATGGCTACACCTTC.

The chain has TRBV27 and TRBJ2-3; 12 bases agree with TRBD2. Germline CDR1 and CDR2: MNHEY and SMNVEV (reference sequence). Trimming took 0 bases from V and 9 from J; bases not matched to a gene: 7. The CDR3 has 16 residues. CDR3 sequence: CASSLSRTSGIDTQYF. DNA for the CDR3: TGTGCCAGCAGTTTATCGAGGACTAGCGGGATAGACACGCAGTATTTT.

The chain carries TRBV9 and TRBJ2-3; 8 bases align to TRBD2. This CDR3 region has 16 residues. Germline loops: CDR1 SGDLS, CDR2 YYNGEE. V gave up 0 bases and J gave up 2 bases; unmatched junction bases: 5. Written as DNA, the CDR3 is TGTGCCAGCAGCGTAGCGGCGGGGGGAAACACAGATACGCAGTATTTT. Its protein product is CASSVAAGGNTDTQYF.

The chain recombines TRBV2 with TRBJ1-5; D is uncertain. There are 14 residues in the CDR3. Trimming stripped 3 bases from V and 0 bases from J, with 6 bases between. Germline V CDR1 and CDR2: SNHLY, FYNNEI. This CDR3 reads CASSEGYSNQPQHF. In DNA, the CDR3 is TGTGCCAGCAGTGAGGGCTATAGCAATCAGCCCCAGCATTTT.

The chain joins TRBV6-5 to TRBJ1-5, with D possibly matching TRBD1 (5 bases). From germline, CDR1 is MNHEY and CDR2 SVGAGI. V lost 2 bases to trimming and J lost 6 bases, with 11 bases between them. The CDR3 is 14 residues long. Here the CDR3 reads CASSYGQGSQPQHF. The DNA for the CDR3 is TGTGCCAGCAGTTACGGCCAGGGCAGTCAGCCCCAGCATTTT.

The CDR3 loop is CASSEAQGGERAFF. CDR3 nucleotide sequence: TGTGCCAGCAGTGAAGCGCAAGGGGGAGAACGGGCTTTCTTT. This chain connects TRBV2 to TRBJ1-1; possible D gene TRBD1, 6 bases. Germline V CDR1 and CDR2: SNHLY, FYNNEI. Trimming shortened V by 0 bases and J by 11 bases, and 16 bases separated the two germline ends. The CDR3 has 14 amino acids.

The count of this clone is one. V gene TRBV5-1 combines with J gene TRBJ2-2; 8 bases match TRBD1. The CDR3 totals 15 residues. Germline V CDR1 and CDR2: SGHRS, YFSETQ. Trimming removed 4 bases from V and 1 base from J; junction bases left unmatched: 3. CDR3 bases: TGCGCCAGCAGCGCCGGGACAGGGAACACCGGGGAGCTGTTTTTT. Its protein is CASSAGTGNTGELFF.

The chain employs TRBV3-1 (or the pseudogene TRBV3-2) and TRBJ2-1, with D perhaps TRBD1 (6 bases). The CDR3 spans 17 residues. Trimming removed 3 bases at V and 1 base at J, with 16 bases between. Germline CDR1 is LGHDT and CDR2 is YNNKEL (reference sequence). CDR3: CASSQLLPGQSYNEQFF. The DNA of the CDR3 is TGTGCCAGCAGCCAGCTCCTTCCGGGACAATCCTACAATGAGCAGTTCTTC.

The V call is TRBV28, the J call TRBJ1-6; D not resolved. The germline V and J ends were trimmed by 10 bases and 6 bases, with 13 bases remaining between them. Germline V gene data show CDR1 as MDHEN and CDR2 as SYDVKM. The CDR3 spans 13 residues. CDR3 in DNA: TGTGCCACCCTCATGGGGAGTAATTCACCCCTCCACTTT. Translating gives CATLMGSNSPLHF.

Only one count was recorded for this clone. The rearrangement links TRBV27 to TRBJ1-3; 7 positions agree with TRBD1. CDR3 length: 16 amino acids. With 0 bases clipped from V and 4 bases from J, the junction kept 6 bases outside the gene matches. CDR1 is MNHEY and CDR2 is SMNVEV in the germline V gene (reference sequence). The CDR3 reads CASSLSPGGRGNTIYF. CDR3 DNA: TGTGCCAGCAGTTTATCGCCAGGGGGACGGGGAAACACCATATATTTT.

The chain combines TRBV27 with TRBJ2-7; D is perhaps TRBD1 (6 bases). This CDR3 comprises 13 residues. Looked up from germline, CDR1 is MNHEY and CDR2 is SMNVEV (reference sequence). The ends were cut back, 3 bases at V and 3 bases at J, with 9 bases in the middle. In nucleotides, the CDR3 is TGTGCCAGCAGTTTTTCCAGGGGCTACGAGCAGTACTTC. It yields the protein CASSFSRGYEQYF.

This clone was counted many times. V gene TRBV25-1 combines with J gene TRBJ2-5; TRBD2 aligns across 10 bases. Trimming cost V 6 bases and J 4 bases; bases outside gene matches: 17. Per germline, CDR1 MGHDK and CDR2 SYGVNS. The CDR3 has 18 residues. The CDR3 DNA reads TGTGCCAGCAGGCCGGCGGGACTAGCGCTAATGGGGGGAGAGACCCAGTACTTC. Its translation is CASRPAGLALMGGETQYF.

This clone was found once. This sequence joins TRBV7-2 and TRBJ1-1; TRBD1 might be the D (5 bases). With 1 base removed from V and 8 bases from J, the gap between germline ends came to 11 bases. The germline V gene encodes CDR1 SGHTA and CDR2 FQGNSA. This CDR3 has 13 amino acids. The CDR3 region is CASSLGQGTEAFF. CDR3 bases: TGTGCCAGCAGCTTAGGCCAGGGAACCGAAGCTTTCTTT.

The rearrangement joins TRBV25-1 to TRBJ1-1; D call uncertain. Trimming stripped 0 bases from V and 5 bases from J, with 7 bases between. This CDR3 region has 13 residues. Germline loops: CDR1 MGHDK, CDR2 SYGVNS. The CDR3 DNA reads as TGTGCCAGCAGTGAATACGGGGAGACTGAAGCTTTCTTT. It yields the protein CASSEYGETEAFF.

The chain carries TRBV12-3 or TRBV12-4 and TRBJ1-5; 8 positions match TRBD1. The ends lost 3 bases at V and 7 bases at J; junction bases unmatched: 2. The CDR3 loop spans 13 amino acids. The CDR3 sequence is CASSLTGEQPQHF. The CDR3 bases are TGTGCCAGCAGTTTGACAGGGGAACAGCCCCAGCATTTT.

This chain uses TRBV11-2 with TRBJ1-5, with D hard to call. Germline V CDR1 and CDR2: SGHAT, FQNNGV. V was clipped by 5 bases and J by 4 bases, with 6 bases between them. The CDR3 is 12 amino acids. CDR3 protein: CASSLSNQPQHF. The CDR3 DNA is TGTGCCAGCAGCCTTAGTAATCAGCCCCAGCATTTT.

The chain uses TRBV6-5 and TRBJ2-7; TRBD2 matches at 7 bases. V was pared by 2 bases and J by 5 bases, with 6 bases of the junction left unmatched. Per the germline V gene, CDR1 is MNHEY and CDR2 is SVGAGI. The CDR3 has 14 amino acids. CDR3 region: CASSYGQGGNEQYF. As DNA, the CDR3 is TGTGCCAGCAGTTACGGCCAGGGAGGGAACGAGCAGTACTTC.

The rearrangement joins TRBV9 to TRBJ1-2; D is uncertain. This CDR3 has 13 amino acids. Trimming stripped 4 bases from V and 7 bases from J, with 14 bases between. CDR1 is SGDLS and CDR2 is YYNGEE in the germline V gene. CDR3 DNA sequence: TGTGCCAGCAGCACGGCCGGGGAGGTTGGCTACACCTTC. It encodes CASSTAGEVGYTF.

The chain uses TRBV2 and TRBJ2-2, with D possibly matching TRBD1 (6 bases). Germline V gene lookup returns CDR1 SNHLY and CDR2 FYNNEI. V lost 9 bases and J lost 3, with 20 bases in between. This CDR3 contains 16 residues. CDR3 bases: TGTGCCAGAACGGGAAGGGGGTCGGGGTACACCGGGGAGCTGTTTTTT. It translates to CARTGRGSGYTGELFF.

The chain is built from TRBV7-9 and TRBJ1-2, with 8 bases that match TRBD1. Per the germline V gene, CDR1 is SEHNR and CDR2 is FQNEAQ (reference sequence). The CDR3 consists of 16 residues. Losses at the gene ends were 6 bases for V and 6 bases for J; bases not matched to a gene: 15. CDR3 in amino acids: CASSFGTGSHSDGYTF. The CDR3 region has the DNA TGTGCCAGCAGTTTTGGGACAGGTTCCCATTCGGATGGCTACACCTTC.

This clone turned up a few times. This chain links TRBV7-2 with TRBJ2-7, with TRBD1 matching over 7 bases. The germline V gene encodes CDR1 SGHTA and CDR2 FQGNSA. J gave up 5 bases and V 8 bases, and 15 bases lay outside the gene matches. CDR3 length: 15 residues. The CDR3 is CASSPPQGTHHEQYF. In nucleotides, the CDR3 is TGTGCCAGCTCCCCTCCACAGGGGACCCACCACGAGCAGTACTTC.

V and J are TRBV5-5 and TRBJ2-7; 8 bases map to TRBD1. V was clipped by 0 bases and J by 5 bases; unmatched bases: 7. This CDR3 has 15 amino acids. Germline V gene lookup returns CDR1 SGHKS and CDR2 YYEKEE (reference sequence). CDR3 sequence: CASSLAGDRGHEQYF. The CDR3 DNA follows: TGTGCCAGCAGCTTGGCCGGAGACAGGGGTCACGAGCAGTACTTC.

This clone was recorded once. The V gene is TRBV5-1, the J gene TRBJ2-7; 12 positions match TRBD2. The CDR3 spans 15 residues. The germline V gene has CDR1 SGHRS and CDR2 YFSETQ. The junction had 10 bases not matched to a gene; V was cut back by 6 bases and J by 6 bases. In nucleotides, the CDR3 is TGCGCCAGCACCTATCTAGCGGGAGGGCCAAGCGAGCAGTACTTC. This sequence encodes CASTYLAGGPSEQYF.

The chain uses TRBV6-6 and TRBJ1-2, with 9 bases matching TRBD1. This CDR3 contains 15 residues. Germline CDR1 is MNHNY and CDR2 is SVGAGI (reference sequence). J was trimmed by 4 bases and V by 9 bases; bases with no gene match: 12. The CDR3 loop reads CASSVGDRAFYGYTF. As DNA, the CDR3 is TGTGCCAGTAGTGTAGGGGACAGGGCCTTCTATGGCTACACCTTC.

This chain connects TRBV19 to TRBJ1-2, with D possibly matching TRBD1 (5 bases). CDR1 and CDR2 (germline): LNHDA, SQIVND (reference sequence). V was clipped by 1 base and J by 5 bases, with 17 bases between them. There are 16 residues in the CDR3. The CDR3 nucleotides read TGTGCCAGTAGTATAGCCCTGTCGGGGGGAGGATATGGCTACACCTTC. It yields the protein CASSIALSGGGYGYTF.

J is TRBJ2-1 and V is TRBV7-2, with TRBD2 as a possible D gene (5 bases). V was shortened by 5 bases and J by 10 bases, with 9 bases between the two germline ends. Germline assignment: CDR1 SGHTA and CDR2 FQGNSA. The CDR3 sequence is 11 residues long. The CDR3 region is CASSLSSEQFF. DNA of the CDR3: TGTGCCAGCAGCCTTTCTAGCGAGCAGTTCTTC. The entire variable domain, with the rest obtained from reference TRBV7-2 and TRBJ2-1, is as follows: GAGVSQSPSNKVTEKGKDVELRCDPISGHTALYWYRQSLGQGLEFLIYFQGNSAPDKSGLPSDRFSAERTGGSVSTLTIQRTQQEDSAVYLCASSLSSEQFFGPGTRLTVL.

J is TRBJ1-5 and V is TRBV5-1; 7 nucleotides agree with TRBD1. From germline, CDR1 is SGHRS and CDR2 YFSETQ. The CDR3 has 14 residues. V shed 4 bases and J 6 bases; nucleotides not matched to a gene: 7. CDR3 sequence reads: CASSEEGAGQPQHF. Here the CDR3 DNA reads TGCGCCAGCAGCGAGGAGGGGGCGGGTCAGCCCCAGCATTTT.

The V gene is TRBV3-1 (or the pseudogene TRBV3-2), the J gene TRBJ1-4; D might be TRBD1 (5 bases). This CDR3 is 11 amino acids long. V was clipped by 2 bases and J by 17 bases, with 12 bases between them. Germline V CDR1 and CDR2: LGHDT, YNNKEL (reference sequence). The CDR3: CASSQLGEGFF. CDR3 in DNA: TGTGCCAGCAGCCAATTAGGGGAGGGTTTTTTT.

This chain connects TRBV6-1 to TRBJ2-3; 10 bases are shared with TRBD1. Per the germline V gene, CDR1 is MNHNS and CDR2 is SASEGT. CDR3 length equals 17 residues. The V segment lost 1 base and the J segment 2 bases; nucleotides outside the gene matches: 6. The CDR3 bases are TGTGCCAGCAGTGAAGAGGGGGACAGGGGATTCACAGATACGCAGTATTTT. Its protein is CASSEEGDRGFTDTQYF.